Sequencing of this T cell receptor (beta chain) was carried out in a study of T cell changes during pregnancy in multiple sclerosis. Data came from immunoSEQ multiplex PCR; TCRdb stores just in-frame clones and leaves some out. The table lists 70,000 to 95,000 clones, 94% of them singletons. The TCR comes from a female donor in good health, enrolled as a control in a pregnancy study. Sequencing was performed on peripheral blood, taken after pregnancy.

The CDR3 sequence: CASSLTRGNEKLFF. CDR3 sequence (DNA): TGTGCCAGCAGTTTAACCCGGGGAAATGAAAAACTGTTTTTT. V is TRBV28 and J is TRBJ1-4; no definite D call. Trimming removed 2 bases from V and 5 bases from J, with 9 bases in between. Germline assignment: CDR1 MDHEN and CDR2 SYDVKM. The CDR3 totals 14 residues.